The 26 T cell receptor beta chains presented below share a single source sample, sequenced in a study of identical twins. TCRdb redid the calling of the 5' RACE reads with MiXCR, one entry per CDR3 protein. The table records hundreds of thousands of distinct CDR3 sequences, over 9% of them present only once. These sequences were also reported in another study, on yellow fever vaccine responses in identical twins.

Sequencing was performed on CD8+ T cells sorted from blood. These receptor sequences come from a woman under 30 in good health.

This chain uses TRBV4-2 with TRBJ2-2, with a tentative D call TRBD2 (6 bases). The CDR3 has 16 amino acids. Germline lookup yields CDR1 LGHNA and CDR2 YNFKEQ. V was shortened by 0 bases and J by 4 bases, with 12 bases between the two germline ends. The CDR3 protein is CASSQEPGVPTGELFF. The CDR3 DNA reads as TGTGCCAGCAGCCAAGAACCGGGGGTCCCCACCGGGGAGCTGTTTTTT.

This clonotype was detected ten times or more. This chain links TRBV6-1 with TRBJ2-3; D is undetermined. The CDR3 consists of 15 residues. CDR1 and CDR2 from the germline V gene are MNHNS and SASEGT. V gave up 5 bases and J gave up 0 bases, with 12 bases separating them. The CDR3 protein is CASSLLGPSTDTQYF. As DNA, the CDR3 is TGTGCCAGCAGTCTTTTGGGTCCTAGCACAGATACGCAGTATTTT.

The rearrangement links TRBV10-3 to TRBJ2-2, with 12 bases lining up with TRBD2. Trimming took 4 bases from V and 0 from J; bases not matched to a gene: 6. Per germline, CDR1 ENHRY and CDR2 SYGVKD. The CDR3 spans 18 residues. The CDR3 loop is CAISADTSGGPNTGELFF. The CDR3, as DNA: TGTGCCATCAGTGCAGATACTAGCGGGGGGCCGAACACCGGGGAGCTGTTTTTT.

The chain joins TRBV12-3 or TRBV12-4 to TRBJ1-4, with TRBD1 as a possible D gene (6 bases). CDR3 length: 17 amino acids. With 5 bases removed from V and 4 bases from J, the gap between germline ends came to 20 bases. For the CDR3, the DNA is TGTGCCAGCAGTCCACCCCCTTCGACGGGACATAATGAAAAACTGTTTTTT. Its translation is CASSPPPSTGHNEKLFF.

Of note for this clonotype: It may be a read error: a sequence one base away is much more abundant. The rearrangement uses TRBV13 and TRBJ1-4; a weak D match, TRBD1 (5 bases). The CDR3 totals 13 residues. The V end lost 8 bases, the J end lost 4 bases, and 11 bases lay between the germline ends. Per the germline V gene, CDR1 is PRHDT and CDR2 is FYEKMQ (reference sequence). CDR3 sequence (DNA): TGTGCCAGCGGTGAGGGGCTTAATGAAAAACTGTTTTTT. Encoded protein: CASGEGLNEKLFF.

The table lists this clonotype with a few counts. This sequence joins TRBV29-1 and TRBJ2-4; 7 nucleotides align to TRBD2. V was pared by 4 bases and J by 8 bases, with 5 bases of the junction left unmatched. This CDR3 spans 12 amino acids. Germline assignment: CDR1 SQVTM and CDR2 ANQGSEA. CDR3 residues: CSVGGGTDIQYF. In DNA, the CDR3 is TGCAGCGTTGGGGGGGGGACGGACATTCAGTACTTC.

This chain joins TRBV27 and TRBJ2-2, with a tentative D call TRBD1 (5 bases). Germline V gives CDR1 MNHEY, CDR2 SMNVEV (reference sequence). The V end lost 8 bases, the J end lost 1 base, and 11 bases lay between the germline ends. The CDR3 is 14 amino acids. In DNA, the CDR3 is TGTGCCAGCGGGGCAGGCATGAACACCGGGGAGCTGTTTTTT. This sequence encodes CASGAGMNTGELFF.

In this sample, this clonotype turned up a few times. This chain joins TRBV9 and TRBJ2-5; 14 nucleotides agree with TRBD2. Germline V CDR1 and CDR2: SGDLS, YYNGEE. The CDR3 consists of 17 residues. Trimming removed 2 bases from V and 5 bases from J; junction bases left unmatched: 8. DNA for the CDR3: TGTGCCAGCAGCGTTACGACTAGCGGGGGGGTCCGGGAGACCCAGTACTTC. This translates into CASSVTTSGGVRETQYF.

CDR3 nucleotides: TGTGCCAGCAATCCAACAGGGGGCGCGGAGACCCAGTACTTC. This codes for CASNPTGGAETQYF. V gene TRBV6-1 combines with J gene TRBJ2-5, with TRBD1 matching 9 bases. V lost 7 bases and J lost 5; bases outside the gene matches: 8. The CDR3 is made up of 14 amino acids. Germline-derived CDR1 and CDR2 are MNHNS and SASEGT.

This clonotype was picked up a small number of times. The rearrangement links TRBV14 to TRBJ2-5; 8 bases align to TRBD1. The germline V gene encodes CDR1 SGHDN and CDR2 FVKESK. The V and J ends lost 3 bases and 5 bases, in that order; junction bases with no gene match: 11. The CDR3 extends over 16 amino acids. CDR3 amino acids: CASSHADQGAWETQYF. The CDR3 nucleotides read TGTGCCAGCAGCCATGCAGACCAGGGGGCGTGGGAGACCCAGTACTTC.

This clonotype was observed a handful of times. This sequence joins TRBV4-2 and TRBJ1-4, with D unresolved. Germline CDR1 LGHNA, CDR2 YNFKEQ. V was trimmed by 4 bases and J by 4 bases, leaving 16 bases between them. The CDR3 has 16 residues. This CDR3 reads CASSRSPGMYNEKLFF. The DNA of the CDR3 is TGTGCCAGCAGCCGGTCACCCGGGATGTATAATGAAAAACTGTTTTTT.

About this clonotype: At one end, the junction sequence differs from germline, possibly due to a read error. J is TRBJ2-2 and V is TRBV6-2 or TRBV6-3; the D call may be TRBD1 or TRBD2 (5 bases each). The CDR3 has 15 residues. Germline lookup yields CDR1 MNHEY and CDR2 SVGEGT. DNA for the CDR3: TGTGCCAGCAGTTACCCTTGGGGGAGATACACCGGGGAGCTGTTT. The encoded protein is CASSYPWGRYTGELF.

As concerns this clonotype: One end of the junction does not line up with germline, which may come from a read error. The rearrangement joins TRBV7-2 to TRBJ1-2, with TRBD1 matching 7 bases. Germline V gives CDR1 SGHTA, CDR2 FQGNSA. The length of the CDR3 is 15 residues. The CDR3 DNA follows: TGTGCCAGCAGCTCAGGGGGTACGGCTAACTGTGGCTACACTTTC. It translates to CASSSGGTANCGYTF.

This clonotype turned up a few times. The chain links TRBV4-2 to TRBJ2-2; 8 nucleotides align to TRBD1. CDR1 is LGHNA, CDR2 YNFKEQ, per germline. The V segment lost 0 bases and the J segment 1 base; nucleotides outside the gene matches: 10. The CDR3 runs 19 residues. The CDR3 loop is CASSQEGNRGERNTGELFF. Written as DNA, the CDR3 is TGTGCCAGCAGCCAAGAGGGGAACAGGGGGGAACGGAACACCGGGGAGCTGTTTTTT.

The chain links TRBV27 to TRBJ2-1; D is uncertain. This CDR3 comprises 15 residues. CDR1 MNHEY and CDR2 SMNVEV come from the germline V gene (reference sequence). Trimming pared 0 bases from V and 7 bases from J, leaving 13 bases between. CDR3 in amino acids: CASSLSASPGNEQFF. The CDR3 DNA is TGTGCCAGCAGTTTATCGGCTAGTCCTGGGAATGAGCAGTTCTTC.

At least ten counts were recorded for this clonotype. CDR3 coding DNA: TGCGCCAGCAGCCAAGACAGGGGCAATTCACCCCTCCACTTT. Its translation is CASSQDRGNSPLHF. This chain connects TRBV4-1 to TRBJ1-6, with D tentatively TRBD1 (6 bases). V was pared by 0 bases and J by 7 bases, with 7 bases between. The CDR3 has 14 amino acids. Germline CDR1 reads MGHRA; CDR2 reads YSYEKL.

The chain combines TRBV28 with TRBJ2-1, with no clear D. The germline gives CDR1 MDHEN, CDR2 SYDVKM. The V and J ends lost 2 bases and 3 bases respectively, with 11 bases between them. The CDR3 has 15 amino acids. The CDR3 DNA follows: TGTGCCAGCAGTTTAATAGAAGCCCTCTACAATGAGCAGTTCTTC. It translates to CASSLIEALYNEQFF.

This clonotype was picked up a small number of times. The chain combines TRBV7-6 with TRBJ2-3; 8 bases agree with TRBD2. Per germline, CDR1 SGHVS and CDR2 FNYEAQ. CDR3 length: 17 amino acids. J lost 3 bases, V lost 2 bases, and 10 bases had no gene match. CDR3 residues: CASSLPEREKGTDTQYF. The CDR3 DNA reads as TGTGCCAGCAGCTTACCCGAGCGGGAGAAGGGGACAGATACGCAGTATTTT.

The table lists this clonotype with a few counts. The rearrangement uses TRBV11-2 and TRBJ2-3; unclear D gene. Trimming left V 1 base short and J 7 bases short, with 9 bases between. This CDR3 contains 13 residues. Germline V gene sequence: CDR1 SGHAT, CDR2 FQNNGV. The CDR3 is CASSLVHVNTQYF. In DNA form, the CDR3 reads TGTGCCAGCAGCTTAGTACACGTTAATACGCAGTATTTT.

This CDR3 is CASSLPHIGQNTEAFF. The CDR3 nucleotides read TGTGCCAGCAGTTTACCCCACATCGGACAGAACACTGAAGCTTTCTTT. The chain links TRBV12-3 or TRBV12-4 to TRBJ1-1, with a tentative D call TRBD1 (5 bases). The V end lost 2 bases, the J end lost 1 base, and 14 bases lay between the germline ends. The CDR3 is 16 amino acids.

V gene TRBV11-2 combines with J gene TRBJ2-7; 11 positions match TRBD2. The CDR3 loop spans 18 amino acids. In germline, CDR1 is SGHAT, CDR2 FQNNGV. Unmatched junction bases numbered 14, after V lost 5 bases and J lost 2 bases. The CDR3 DNA reads TGTGCCAGCAGCCCCCGGTCTAGCGGGAGGAGTAACCCCTACGAGCAGTACTTC. This translates into CASSPRSSGRSNPYEQYF.

This chain joins TRBV7-3 and TRBJ2-2; 7 bases are shared with TRBD2. With V trimmed by 5 bases and J by 5 bases, 11 bases remained unmatched. The germline CDR1 and CDR2 sequences are SGHTA and FQGTGA. This CDR3 comprises 16 residues. The CDR3 region is CASSPKLADPTGELFF. Here the CDR3 DNA reads TGTGCCAGCAGCCCCAAGCTAGCGGACCCAACCGGGGAGCTGTTTTTT.

The chain combines TRBV29-1 with TRBJ2-1; the match to TRBD2 covers 10 bases. This CDR3 contains 16 residues. Germline V gene lookup returns CDR1 SQVTM and CDR2 ANQGSEA. V lost 2 bases, J lost 0 bases, and 4 bases stayed unmatched. The CDR3, as DNA: TGCAGCGTTGAACAAGCTAGCGGGAGCTCCTACAATGAGCAGTTCTTC. Translation gives CSVEQASGSSYNEQFF.

V gene TRBV6-1 combines with J gene TRBJ2-5; 10 nucleotides match TRBD2. CDR3 length: 16 residues. Germline V CDR1 and CDR2: MNHNS, SASEGT. The J segment lost 2 bases and the V segment lost 2 bases, leaving 5 bases of the junction unmatched. This CDR3 is CASSELLAGPQETQYF. The CDR3, as DNA: TGTGCCAGCAGTGAACTACTAGCGGGACCTCAAGAGACCCAGTACTTC.

The table lists this clonotype with a few counts. The chain employs TRBV6-5 and TRBJ1-4; D not certain. Trimming cost V 4 bases and J 2 bases, with 8 bases left between them. This CDR3 contains 14 residues. The germline gives CDR1 MNHEY, CDR2 SVGAGI. CDR3 coding DNA: TGTGCCAGCAGTTCCACGGGTACTAATGAAAAACTGTTTTTT. It yields the protein CASSSTGTNEKLFF.

This clonotype was observed a few times. The chain has TRBV9 and TRBJ2-5; 10 nucleotides agree with TRBD2. Trimming took 3 bases from V and 5 from J; bases not matched to a gene: 7. The length of the CDR3 is 15 residues. Germline V gives CDR1 SGDLS, CDR2 YYNGEE. The CDR3 loop reads CASSEGSGGWETQYF. The CDR3 coding sequence is TGTGCCAGCAGCGAGGGTAGCGGGGGGTGGGAGACCCAGTACTTC.